This note documents a single TCR beta chain sequence. The target antigen is unknown. These data belong to a study of OX40 agonist ivuxolimab in advanced cancers. Across the study: Those enrolled were approximately 83% male, with a mean age of around 55 years and ages from roughly 20 to 90. Study findings and constraints: Among expanded peripheral T cells, antigen specificity went undetermined. Within 6 weeks, CD4+ and CD8+ blood T cells expanded clonally at 0.1 to 3.0 mg/kg. CD8+ T cells averaged more expanded clones than CD4+.

Trimming cost V 2 bases and J 1 base, with 8 bases left between them. This CDR3 is 14 amino acids long. Germline CDR1 is MDHEN and CDR2 is SYDVKM. Sequenced by immunoSEQ multiplex PCR; TCRdb stores in-frame clones only, minus some. This table has roughly 71,000 clones, less than 90% appearing once. Here the sequenced sample was CD4+ or CD8+ T cells sorted from blood, taken in a trial of the OX40 agonist ivuxolimab. This clonotype originated in an adult with an advanced solid tumor such as melanoma, head and neck, liver or kidney cancer. The rearrangement links TRBV28 to TRBJ2-5; no firm D call. The CDR3 nucleotides read TGTGCCAGCAGTTTAACGCCAATCCAAGAGACCCAGTACTTC. Residues: CASSLTPIQETQYF.